The clone carrying this TCR beta chain came up many times. The sample originates from a study of T cells of healthy individuals. J was trimmed by 6 bases and V by 6 bases; bases with no gene match: 8. Germline values: CDR1 MGHDK, CDR2 SYGVNS. This CDR3 spans 15 amino acids. TCRdb analysed the 5' RACE reads with MiXCR anew, one entry per CDR3 protein. Of about 96,000 distinct CDR3 sequences in the sample, approximately 18% were seen once. This receptor was taken from a human donor in good health. The chain has TRBV25-1 and TRBJ1-5; 10 bases are shared with TRBD1. The CDR3 is CASSQTGTGAQPQHF. The CDR3 DNA reads as TGTGCCAGCAGCCAAACCGGGACAGGGGCTCAGCCCCAGCATTTT. The complete variable domain, with remaining parts taken from reference TRBV25-1 and TRBJ1-5, reads EADIYQTPRYLVIGTGKKITLECSQTMGHDKMYWYQQDPGMELHLIHYSYGVNSTEKGDLSSESTVSRIRTEHFPLTLESARPSHTSQYLCASSQTGTGAQPQHFGDGTRLSIL.